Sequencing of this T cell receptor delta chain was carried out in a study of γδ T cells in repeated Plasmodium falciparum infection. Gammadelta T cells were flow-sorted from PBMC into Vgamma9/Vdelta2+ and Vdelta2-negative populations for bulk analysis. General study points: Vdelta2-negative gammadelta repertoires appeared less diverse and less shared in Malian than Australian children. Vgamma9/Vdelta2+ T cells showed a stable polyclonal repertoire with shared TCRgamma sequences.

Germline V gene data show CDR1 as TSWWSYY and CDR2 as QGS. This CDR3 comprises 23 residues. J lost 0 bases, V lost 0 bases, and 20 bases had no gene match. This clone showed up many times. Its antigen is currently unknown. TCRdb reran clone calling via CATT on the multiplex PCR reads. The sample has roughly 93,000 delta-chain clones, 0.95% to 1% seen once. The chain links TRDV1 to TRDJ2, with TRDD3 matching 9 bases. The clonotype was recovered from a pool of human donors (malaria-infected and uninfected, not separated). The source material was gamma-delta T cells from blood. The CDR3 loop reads CALGELFLPHWGISQALTAQLFF. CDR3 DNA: TGTGCTCTTGGGGAACTTTTCCTTCCCCATTGGGGGATATCTCAAGCTTTGACAGCACAACTCTTCTTT.